The 24 T cell receptor beta chains in this list originate from one sample, sequenced in a study of CD4+ T cells in melanoma. Data came from immunoSEQ multiplex PCR; TCRdb stores just in-frame clones and leaves some out. The data contain about 140,000 clones, around 90% of them singletons. The receptors stem from a human donor with melanoma.

The chain is built from TRBV7-3 and TRBJ2-6; D is undetermined. Germline CDR1 reads SGHTA; CDR2 reads FQGTGA. Trimming took off 0 bases at V and 2 bases at J, with 8 bases between the two ends. This CDR3 is built from 16 residues. CDR3 amino acids: CASSLTGTAGANVLTF. The CDR3 coding sequence is TGTGCCAGCAGCTTAACGGGTACAGCTGGGGCCAACGTCCTGACTTTC.

This sequence joins TRBV29-1 and TRBJ2-7, with 9 nucleotides matching TRBD1. Per germline, CDR1 SQVTM and CDR2 ANQGSEA. Unmatched junction bases numbered 9, after V lost 5 bases and J lost 4 bases. The CDR3 has 14 amino acids. CDR3 DNA sequence: TGCAGCGTTACGCAAGACAGGGGGAAGTACGAGCAGTACTTC. Translated: CSVTQDRGKYEQYF.

This chain links TRBV9 with TRBJ1-4, with 12 bases lining up with TRBD1. Germline V CDR1 and CDR2: SGDLS, YYNGEE. Trimming took 2 bases from V and 8 from J; bases not matched to a gene: 4. This CDR3 contains 15 residues. The CDR3 nucleotides read TGTGCCAGCAGCGTTAGGGACAGGGGGCAAGAAAAACTGTTTTTT. Encoded protein: CASSVRDRGQEKLFF.

The chain carries TRBV5-1 and TRBJ2-1, with 12 bases fitting TRBD1. Germline CDR1 SGHRS, CDR2 YFSETQ. The junction had 6 bases not matched to a gene; V was cut back by 3 bases and J by 8 bases. The CDR3 runs to 15 residues. Here the CDR3 DNA reads TGCGCCAGCAGCTGGGCGGGGACAGGGGGCTATGAGCAGTTCTTC. It specifies CASSWAGTGGYEQFF.

The chain couples TRBV27 to TRBJ1-2; D is unresolved. The CDR3 spans 15 residues. Germline lookup yields CDR1 MNHEY and CDR2 SMNVEV (reference sequence). Trimming shortened V by 1 base and J by 4 bases, and 13 bases separated the two germline ends. The CDR3 here is CASSLWAGRFYGYTF. The CDR3 DNA reads TGTGCCAGCAGTTTATGGGCCGGTAGATTCTATGGCTACACCTTC.

The V and J genes are TRBV5-1 and TRBJ2-1, with D perhaps given as TRBD1 or TRBD2 (5 bases each). Germline values: CDR1 SGHRS, CDR2 YFSETQ. This CDR3 is 15 amino acids long. V was shortened by 4 bases and J by 4 bases, with 15 bases between the two germline ends. Here the CDR3 DNA reads TGCGCCAGCAGCAGCCGGGGCGGCCGGTACAATGAGCAGTTCTTC. Translating it yields CASSSRGGRYNEQFF.

As regards this clone: At one end the junction does not follow the germline gene, possibly because of a read error. This chain uses TRBV7-9 with TRBJ2-5; D not certain. The CDR3 consists of 14 residues. Per the germline V gene, CDR1 is SEHNR and CDR2 is FQNEAQ (reference sequence). The CDR3: CASSLESLEETQYF. The CDR3 region has the DNA TGTGCCAGCAGCTTAGAATCCCTTGAAGAAACCCAGTACTTC.

J is TRBJ1-1 and V is TRBV7-6, with D maybe TRBD1 (5 bases). The germline V and J ends were trimmed by 5 bases and 1 base, with 14 bases remaining between them. CDR3 length: 15 residues. Looked up from germline, CDR1 is SGHVS and CDR2 is FNYEAQ. CDR3 region: CASSLEFRENTEAFF. CDR3 bases: TGTGCCAGCAGCCTAGAATTCAGGGAGAACACTGAAGCTTTCTTT. The full variable domain, rest sourced from reference TRBV7-6 and TRBJ1-1, is GAGVSQSPRYKVTKRGQDVALRCDPISGHVSLYWYRQALGQGPEFLTYFNYEAQQDKSGLPNDRFSAERPEGSISTLTIQRTEQRDSAMYRCASSLEFRENTEAFFGQGTRLTVV.

This chain joins TRBV2 and TRBJ1-2; a weak D match, TRBD1 (5 bases). Germline V gives CDR1 SNHLY, CDR2 FYNNEI. V lost 3 bases to trimming and J lost 4 bases, with 9 bases between them. This CDR3 has 13 amino acids. The CDR3 here is CASSDSGTYGYTF. DNA of the CDR3: TGTGCCAGCAGTGACTCTGGGACCTATGGCTACACCTTC.

V usage is TRBV11-2 and J usage is TRBJ1-1, with D maybe TRBD1 (6 bases). The CDR3 length is 15 residues. CDR1 SGHAT and CDR2 FQNNGV come from the germline V gene. The V gene lost 3 bases and the J gene lost 1 base, with 12 bases spanning the gap. The CDR3 here is CASSFYRVANTEAFF. In DNA, the CDR3 is TGTGCCAGCAGCTTTTACAGGGTGGCGAACACTGAAGCTTTCTTT.

The chain combines TRBV30 with TRBJ1-5, with D maybe TRBD1 (6 bases). The germline CDR1 and CDR2 sequences are GTSNPN and SVGIG (reference sequence). This CDR3 has 15 residues. Trimming removed 2 bases at V and 2 bases at J, with 13 bases between. CDR3 sequence (DNA): TGTGCCTGGAGTAACCAGGGGCTACGCAATCAGCCCCAGCATTTT. Protein sequence: CAWSNQGLRNQPQHF. Based on the CDR3 plus reference TRBV30 and TRBJ1-5, the full variable domain is SQTIHQWPATLVQPVGSPLSLECTVEGTSNPNLYWYRQAAGRGLQLLFYSVGIGQISSEVPQNLSASRPQDRQFILSSKKLLLSDSGFYLCAWSNQGLRNQPQHFGDGTRLSIL.

V gene TRBV2 combines with J gene TRBJ2-7; TRBD1 matches 9 bases. CDR1 is SNHLY and CDR2 is FYNNEI in the germline V gene. The CDR3 runs 15 residues. Trimming removed 5 bases from V and 1 base from J; junction bases left unmatched: 6. CDR3 amino acids: CASSNTGGRSYEQYF. In nucleotides, the CDR3 is TGTGCCAGCAGTAATACAGGGGGCAGGTCCTACGAGCAGTACTTC.

The chain couples TRBV6-6 to TRBJ1-5; D perhaps matches TRBD1 (5 bases). Trimming took 7 bases from V and 2 from J, leaving 12 bases between them. Germline V gives CDR1 MNHNY, CDR2 SVGAGI (reference sequence). The CDR3 consists of 14 residues. CDR3 sequence reads: CASNGGARNQPQHF. The CDR3 bases are TGTGCCAGCAATGGAGGGGCACGCAATCAGCCCCAGCATTTT.

The chain recombines TRBV28 with TRBJ2-3; D is perhaps TRBD2 (7 bases). This CDR3 has 15 amino acids. The germline V gene has CDR1 MDHEN and CDR2 SYDVKM. V was pared by 2 bases and J by 3 bases, with 12 bases between. CDR3 amino acids: CASSLRGGVTDTQYF. As DNA, the CDR3 is TGTGCCAGCAGTTTAAGGGGGGGGGTAACAGATACGCAGTATTTT.

The CDR3 protein is CASSKKRGGHVDTQYF. Here the CDR3 DNA reads TGTGCCAGCAGTAAGAAGCGGGGGGGCCATGTAGATACGCAGTATTTT. The chain is built from TRBV25-1 and TRBJ2-3, with 10 bases that match TRBD2. The junction had 10 bases not matched to a gene; V was cut back by 5 bases and J by 5 bases. The CDR3 length is 16 residues. Per the germline V gene, CDR1 is MGHDK and CDR2 is SYGVNS.

The J gene is TRBJ1-2, the V gene TRBV19, with D uncertain. Trimming took off 5 bases at V and 6 bases at J, with 4 bases between the two ends. Germline CDR1 reads LNHDA; CDR2 reads SQIVND (reference sequence). The CDR3 consists of 10 residues. The CDR3 region has the DNA TGTGCCAGTAGTGGGAATGGCTACACCTTC. Translation gives CASSGNGYTF.

The J gene is TRBJ1-2, the V gene TRBV4-1; 8 bases map to TRBD1. The CDR3 is 16 amino acids. V dropped 1 base and J dropped 0; count of bases not matched to a gene: 4. Germline CDR1 is MGHRA and CDR2 is YSYEKL. The CDR3 reads CASSQGQGASNYGYTF. The CDR3 DNA reads TGCGCCAGCAGCCAAGGCCAGGGGGCCTCTAACTATGGCTACACCTTC.

V usage is TRBV4-2 and J usage is TRBJ1-1; D ambiguous. The CDR3 has 15 amino acids. V dropped 3 bases and J dropped 1 base, with 12 bases sitting between them. The germline V gene encodes CDR1 LGHNA and CDR2 YNFKEQ. As DNA, the CDR3 is TGTGCCAGCAGCCAGGGCACGAATAAGAACACTGAAGCTTTCTTT. Translation: CASSQGTNKNTEAFF.

This chain uses TRBV18 with TRBJ1-4, with 7 bases identical to TRBD1. This CDR3 is 15 amino acids long. CDR1 is KGHSH and CDR2 is LQKENI in the germline V gene. V lost 5 bases, J lost 2 bases, and 5 bases stayed unmatched. The CDR3 DNA is TGTGCCAGCTCAGTTACAGGGGATACTAATGAAAAACTGTTTTTT. Translated, it gives CASSVTGDTNEKLFF.

The chain joins TRBV6-1 to TRBJ2-1; D unresolved. The CDR3 is 15 amino acids. Trimming stripped 1 base from V and 2 bases from J, with 9 bases between. The V gene's germline CDR1 is MNHNS and CDR2 SASEGT. The DNA for the CDR3 is TGTGCCAGCAGTGAAGTCTCGGCGACCTACAATGAGCAGTTCTTC. This gives the protein CASSEVSATYNEQFF.

This chain joins TRBV5-4 and TRBJ2-3, with D possibly TRBD2 on 6 matching bases. Germline assignment: CDR1 SGHNT and CDR2 YYREEE (reference sequence). The CDR3 totals 16 residues. V was trimmed by 4 bases and J by 7 bases, leaving 22 bases between them. DNA of the CDR3: TGTGCCAGCAGCCAAGCTGGGACTGCTGCTTCGTATACGCAGTATTTT. It encodes CASSQAGTAASYTQYF.

The chain links TRBV5-5 to TRBJ2-2, with 13 bases aligning to TRBD2. The CDR3 consists of 18 residues. The V gene end was trimmed by 2 bases and the J gene end by 5 bases; junction bases not matched to a gene: 9. Germline V gives CDR1 SGHKS, CDR2 YYEKEE (reference sequence). The CDR3 DNA reads as TGTGCCAGCAGCTTCGGGACTAGCGGGGCTAAGGGGACCGGGGAGCTGTTTTTT. Its protein product is CASSFGTSGAKGTGELFF.

V usage is TRBV6-5 and J usage is TRBJ2-1; D not certain. Germline V gene lookup returns CDR1 MNHEY and CDR2 SVGAGI. CDR3 size: 14 residues. With 6 bases removed from V and 0 bases from J, the gap between germline ends came to 9 bases. The chain's CDR3 is CASSPWSSYNEQFF. CDR3 DNA: TGTGCCAGCAGCCCCTGGAGCTCCTACAATGAGCAGTTCTTC.

The V gene is TRBV7-8, the J gene TRBJ1-6; D ambiguous. CDR1 SGHVS and CDR2 FQNEAQ come from the germline V gene. The CDR3 covers 15 residues. Trimming took off 4 bases at V and 8 bases at J, with 15 bases between the two ends. CDR3 loop: CASSSRTPIDSPLHF. The CDR3 nucleotides read TGTGCCAGCAGCTCCAGGACCCCCATCGATTCACCCCTCCACTTT.